The 14 T cell receptor beta chains given below trace back to one sample, sequenced in a study of T-cell memory formation after mild COVID-19. TCRdb re-derived calls from the 5' RACE reads in MiXCR, one entry per CDR3 protein. The sample has more than 250,000 distinct CDR3 sequences; under 20% are singletons. Sequencing used PBMCs or a T cell subset sorted from them (not recorded which). Receptors were obtained from a man younger than 35 who had mild COVID-19 (a few samples of this study predate the infection). Cell type and time point are not known.

This clonotype appeared many times. The chain recombines TRBV3-1 with TRBJ2-7; D ambiguous. Germline V CDR1 and CDR2: LGHDT, YNNKEL (reference sequence). The ends were cut back, 0 bases at V and 6 bases at J, with 9 bases in the middle. CDR3 length: 13 amino acids. The CDR3 reads CASSQELLFEQYF. For the CDR3, the DNA is TGTGCCAGCAGCCAAGAACTGTTGTTCGAGCAGTACTTC.

This clonotype was seen only a few times. The chain joins TRBV25-1 to TRBJ2-7, with TRBD1 identical over 9 bases. This CDR3 spans 15 amino acids. The germline gives CDR1 MGHDK, CDR2 SYGVNS. V trimming: 3 bases; J trimming: 2 bases; junction bases outside the gene matches: 5. The DNA of the CDR3 is TGTGCCAGCAGTGATCATGGGGACAGGGCCTACGAGCAGTACTTC. It specifies CASSDHGDRAYEQYF.

This sequence joins TRBV7-2 and TRBJ2-5; D is unclear. Looked up from germline, CDR1 is SGHTA and CDR2 is FQGNSA. CDR3 length: 15 amino acids. V lost 1 base and J lost 4, with 13 bases in between. The CDR3 DNA is TGTGCCAGCAGCTTAGTAACGGATTGGGCAGAGACCCAGTACTTC. As protein: CASSLVTDWAETQYF.

The V call is TRBV6-5, the J call TRBJ2-7, with D perhaps TRBD1 or TRBD2 (5 bases each). The V gene lost 0 bases and the J gene lost 6 bases, with 12 bases spanning the gap. This CDR3 has 14 amino acids. From germline, CDR1 is MNHEY and CDR2 SVGAGI. The CDR3 here is CASSYSSSGGEQYF. The CDR3 bases are TGTGCCAGCAGTTACTCTTCATCTGGGGGCGAGCAGTACTTC.

The rearrangement uses TRBV7-6 and TRBJ2-3; no clear D gene. The CDR3 totals 14 residues. CDR1 is SGHVS and CDR2 is FNYEAQ in the germline V gene. Trimming left V 5 bases short and J 6 bases short, with 15 bases between. Written as DNA, the CDR3 is TGTGCCAGCAGCCAAGACACCCCCTGGGATACGCAGTATTTT. As protein: CASSQDTPWDTQYF.

The rearrangement uses TRBV28 and TRBJ2-1; D assignment may be TRBD1 or TRBD2 (5 bases each). CDR1 is MDHEN, CDR2 SYDVKM, per germline. The CDR3 is made up of 12 amino acids. V lost 6 bases and J lost 11, with 14 bases in between. The CDR3 bases are TGTGCCAGCAGCCGGGGACGGGCAAAGCAGTTCTTC. This gives the protein CASSRGRAKQFF. Full variable domain (missing parts from reference TRBV28 and TRBJ2-1): DVKVTQSSRYLVKRTGEKVFLECVQDMDHENMFWYRQDPGLGLRLIYFSYDVKMKEKGDIPEGYSVSREKKERFSLILESASTNQTSMYLCASSRGRAKQFFGPGTRLTVL.

A few counts support this clonotype. The chain links TRBV6-4 to TRBJ1-1, with 8 bases lining up with TRBD1. This CDR3 is 13 amino acids long. J gave up 10 bases and V 6 bases, and 10 bases lay outside the gene matches. Germline-derived CDR1 and CDR2 are MRHNA and SNTAGT. The CDR3 here is CASSRRQGTGAFF. CDR3 nucleotides: TGTGCCAGCAGCCGGCGACAGGGGACGGGAGCTTTCTTT.

This clonotype was found a few times. This chain connects TRBV5-1 to TRBJ2-7; no clear D gene. The V end lost 4 bases, the J end lost 0 bases, and 17 bases lay between the germline ends. CDR1 is SGHRS and CDR2 is YFSETQ in the germline V gene. The CDR3 covers 16 residues. The DNA of the CDR3 is TGCGCCAGCAGCCCACTTTCCCTCCCCGGCTCCTACGAGCAGTACTTC. Translation: CASSPLSLPGSYEQYF.

This clonotype was seen at least ten times. V and J are TRBV27 and TRBJ2-2; D may match TRBD1 or TRBD2 (6 bases each). The length of the CDR3 is 19 residues. From germline, CDR1 is MNHEY and CDR2 SMNVEV (reference sequence). V lost 8 bases, J lost 5 bases, and 30 bases lay in between. CDR3 loop: CASVVGGSGGKRRTGELFF. The CDR3 DNA follows: TGTGCCAGCGTCGTTGGGGGGTCCGGGGGCAAAAGGAGGACCGGGGAGCTGTTTTTT.

This clonotype was seen more than once but under ten times. The CDR3 coding sequence is TGTGCCAGCAGCGTGACAGGGCCGGGTGGCTACACCTTC. Residues: CASSVTGPGGYTF. J is TRBJ1-2 and V is TRBV12-3 or TRBV12-4, with TRBD1 matching 7 bases. CDR3 length: 13 residues. Unmatched junction bases numbered 8, after V lost 6 bases and J lost 7 bases.

J is TRBJ2-1 and V is TRBV2; 13 positions match TRBD2. Unmatched junction bases numbered 12, after V lost 5 bases and J lost 5 bases. Germline V lookup: CDR1 SNHLY, CDR2 FYNNEI. The CDR3 is 18 amino acids. For the CDR3, the DNA is TGTGCCAGCAGTCCGCCAACCTCGACTAGCGGGGGGAACAATGAGCAGTTCTTC. This encodes CASSPPTSTSGGNNEQFF.

This chain uses TRBV10-3 with TRBJ2-5, with a tentative D call TRBD2 (5 bases). Germline V gives CDR1 ENHRY, CDR2 SYGVKD. V was cut by 8 bases and J by 1 base, with 14 bases left in between. This CDR3 is built from 14 residues. As DNA, the CDR3 is TGTGCCATCCTTAACAGCGGTTTCCAAGAGACCCAGTACTTC. Protein sequence: CAILNSGFQETQYF.

The chain carries TRBV20-1 and TRBJ2-4; D gene uncertain. CDR1 and CDR2 (germline): DFQATT, SNEGSKA (reference sequence). This CDR3 is built from 11 residues. Trimming pared 7 bases from V and 7 bases from J, leaving 11 bases between. The CDR3 DNA follows: TGCAGTGTTTCCCAGGTGAACATTCAGTACTTC. It codes for CSVSQVNIQYF.

This clonotype has only a few counts. The rearrangement uses TRBV7-2 and TRBJ2-4, with 8 nucleotides matching TRBD2. V lost 5 bases and J lost 6; bases outside the gene matches: 6. The CDR3 has 14 residues. Germline V gene lookup returns CDR1 SGHTA and CDR2 FQGNSA. CDR3 in DNA: TGTGCCAGCAGCGTCGCGGCGGGAGGAAACATTCAGTACTTC. It translates to CASSVAAGGNIQYF.